One sample yielded the 2 T cell receptor beta chains listed below, sequenced in a study of blood T cells in healthy people across ages. The second PCR ran roughly 6 to 11 cycles with a sample-barcoded 5' primer and J-beta primers. TCRdb re-called the 5' RACE reads with MiXCR, one entry per CDR3 protein. The profile covers around 1,000,000 distinct CDR3 sequences, with around two fifths appearing a single time and about 12% taken by the ten largest. Sequencing was carried out using blood. The receptor set was obtained from a man aged 18 to 30 in good health.

This clonotype appeared a few times. This chain links TRBV4-1 with TRBJ1-2; 7 bases agree with TRBD1. This CDR3 region has 15 residues. CDR1 and CDR2 (germline): MGHRA, YSYEKL. The trim removed 1 base at V and 3 bases at J, leaving 5 bases unmatched. Here the CDR3 reads CASSQGQGGYYGYTF. Written as DNA, the CDR3 is TGCGCCAGCAGCCAAGGACAGGGAGGTTACTATGGCTACACCTTC.

This chain uses TRBV7-2 with TRBJ2-1; D remains ambiguous. Trimming removed 4 bases from V and 3 bases from J, with 19 bases in between. The germline V gene has CDR1 SGHTA and CDR2 FQGNSA. This CDR3 comprises 17 residues. The CDR3 reads CASSSQGASAYYNEQFF. Here the CDR3 DNA reads TGTGCCAGCAGCTCCCAAGGCGCAAGCGCGTACTACAATGAGCAGTTCTTC.